The 15 T cell receptor beta chains listed next were all sequenced from one sample in a study of blood T cell repertoires in COVID-19. Measured with immunoSEQ multiplex PCR; TCRdb has only the in-frame clones, and not every one. Here the sample spans 150,000 to 200,000 clones, over 85% being singletons. Sequenced: peripheral blood. These TCRs come from a man in his 60s with active or convalescent COVID-19.

The J gene is TRBJ2-7, the V gene TRBV11-2; 7 bases fit TRBD1. Germline CDR1 reads SGHAT; CDR2 reads FQNNGV. V trimming: 6 bases; J trimming: 0 bases; junction bases outside the gene matches: 2. The CDR3 runs to 13 residues. The chain's CDR3 is CASRGTVSYEQYF. CDR3 DNA sequence: TGTGCCAGCAGGGGGACAGTCTCCTACGAGCAGTACTTC.

This rearrangement joins TRBV6-1 to TRBJ2-3, with 11 positions matching TRBD2. The CDR3 spans 15 residues. CDR1 MNHNS and CDR2 SASEGT come from the germline V gene. The J segment lost 2 bases and the V segment lost 3 bases, leaving 1 base of the junction unmatched. As DNA, the CDR3 is TGTGCCAGCAGTGAGACTAGCGGGGCCACAGATACGCAGTATTTT. It yields the protein CASSETSGATDTQYF.

The chain is built from TRBV19 and TRBJ1-2; D is possibly TRBD1 (6 bases). Trimming took 4 bases from V and 7 from J, leaving 19 bases between them. This CDR3 is 15 amino acids long. Germline V gives CDR1 LNHDA, CDR2 SQIVND (reference sequence). CDR3 nucleotides: TGTGCCAGTAGTACCGGGACACCATATAGAAGTGGCTACACCTTC. Translation: CASSTGTPYRSGYTF.

The chain joins TRBV3-1 (or the pseudogene TRBV3-2) to TRBJ2-1; D gene ambiguous. The CDR3 runs to 13 residues. Germline assignment: CDR1 LGHDT and CDR2 YNNKEL (reference sequence). The V gene lost 2 bases and the J gene lost 5 bases, with 7 bases spanning the gap. CDR3 nucleotides: TGTGCCAGCAGCCAATCAGTGGACAATGAGCAGTTCTTC. Translation: CASSQSVDNEQFF.

The chain combines TRBV6-5 with TRBJ1-2, with D possibly being TRBD1 (6 bases). CDR1 and CDR2 (germline): MNHEY, SVGAGI. CDR3 length equals 15 residues. V lost 5 bases, J lost 0 bases, and 13 bases lay in between. CDR3: CASSSRDTANYGYTF. Written as DNA, the CDR3 is TGTGCCAGCAGTAGTCGGGACACCGCTAACTATGGCTACACCTTC.

The rearrangement uses TRBV27 and TRBJ2-3, with 7 nucleotides matching TRBD1. In germline, CDR1 is MNHEY, CDR2 SMNVEV (reference sequence). This CDR3 has 13 amino acids. J was trimmed by 7 bases and V by 3 bases; bases with no gene match: 4. The CDR3 DNA is TGTGCCAGCAGTTTGGACAGGCGTTATACGCAGTATTTT. Translation gives CASSLDRRYTQYF.

The chain has TRBV7-6 and TRBJ1-2, with 8 positions matching TRBD1. V lost 2 bases and J lost 3; bases outside the gene matches: 5. The CDR3 has 15 amino acids. The germline V gene has CDR1 SGHVS and CDR2 FNYEAQ. The chain's CDR3 is CASSLRTGRDYGYTF. The CDR3 DNA sequence: TGTGCCAGCAGCTTAAGGACAGGGCGAGACTATGGCTACACCTTC. The whole variable domain, filled in from reference TRBV7-6 and TRBJ1-2, reads GAGVSQSPRYKVTKRGQDVALRCDPISGHVSLYWYRQALGQGPEFLTYFNYEAQQDKSGLPNDRFSAERPEGSISTLTIQRTEQRDSAMYRCASSLRTGRDYGYTFGSGTRLTVV.

This clone is a singleton in its sample. The chain joins TRBV7-2 to TRBJ1-2; D gene uncertain. CDR3 length equals 15 residues. V was pared by 1 base and J by 0 bases, with 9 bases between. Germline V CDR1 and CDR2: SGHTA, FQGNSA. CDR3 amino acids: CASSLGLAPNYGYTF. The CDR3 region has the DNA TGTGCCAGCAGCTTAGGGCTTGCCCCTAACTATGGCTACACCTTC.

V gene TRBV6-5 combines with J gene TRBJ2-1; possibly TRBD2 for D (5 bases). From germline, CDR1 is MNHEY and CDR2 SVGAGI. Between the trimmed V and J ends, which lost 7 bases and 0 bases, there was a span of 10 bases. This CDR3 contains 14 residues. The CDR3 loop reads CASKDSFSYNEQFF. CDR3 in DNA: TGTGCCAGCAAGGACTCCTTCTCCTACAATGAGCAGTTCTTC.

This clone is categorized as medium-sized. The rearrangement joins TRBV4-2 to TRBJ2-3; 10 nucleotides match TRBD2. Germline trimming cut 4 bases from V and 4 bases from J; bases unmatched to any gene: 8. Looked up from germline, CDR1 is LGHNA and CDR2 is YNFKEQ. This CDR3 is built from 16 residues. This CDR3 is CASSLQAGGPADTQYF. The CDR3 nucleotides read TGTGCCAGCAGCCTACAAGCGGGAGGGCCCGCAGATACGCAGTATTTT.

V is TRBV5-1 and J is TRBJ2-5, with 7 bases identical to TRBD2. The CDR3 runs to 15 residues. Germline V gives CDR1 SGHRS, CDR2 YFSETQ. The ends lost 5 bases at V and 6 bases at J; junction bases unmatched: 13. As DNA, the CDR3 is TGCGCCAGCAGTCAGCCGGGCGGGAGAAAGCAGACCCAGTACTTC. It translates to CASSQPGGRKQTQYF.

This rearrangement joins TRBV6-5 to TRBJ2-5; TRBD1 aligns across 9 bases. The CDR3 spans 15 residues. Trimming took 2 bases from V and 5 from J; bases not matched to a gene: 6. Germline values: CDR1 MNHEY, CDR2 SVGAGI. The CDR3 sequence: CASSYPGTGIETQYF. Here the CDR3 DNA reads TGTGCCAGCAGTTACCCCGGGACAGGGATTGAGACCCAGTACTTC.

CDR3 sequence reads: CASSPWTGENTEAFF. The CDR3 region has the DNA TGTGCCAGCAGTCCTTGGACAGGGGAGAACACTGAAGCTTTCTTT. V usage is TRBV28 and J usage is TRBJ1-1; 9 bases agree with TRBD1. Germline V gene lookup returns CDR1 MDHEN and CDR2 SYDVKM. This CDR3 contains 15 residues. The trim removed 5 bases at V and 1 base at J, leaving 5 bases unmatched.

V is TRBV11-2 and J is TRBJ2-3, with D tentatively TRBD2 (5 bases). CDR1 is SGHAT, CDR2 FQNNGV, per germline. The CDR3 contains 13 residues. CDR3 region: CGVGRGFADTQYF. In DNA form, the CDR3 reads TGTGGTGTTGGGAGAGGGTTTGCAGATACGCAGTATTTT.

This clone occurred a few times. The chain uses TRBV28 and TRBJ2-7; 10 nucleotides agree with TRBD2. Germline V lookup: CDR1 MDHEN, CDR2 SYDVKM. The V segment lost 2 bases and the J segment 3 bases; nucleotides outside the gene matches: 4. There are 15 residues in the CDR3. CDR3 coding DNA: TGTGCCAGCAGTTTACTACTAGCGGGGCTCTACGAGCAGTACTTC. This sequence encodes CASSLLLAGLYEQYF.